One sample yielded the 7 T cell receptor beta chains listed below, sequenced in a study of cytomegalovirus exposure and HLA in healthy donors. The PCR contained 60 Vbeta and 13 Jbeta primers. TCRdb keeps only in-frame clones here, not all; method: immunoSEQ multiplex PCR. The data hold roughly 180,000 clones, with approximately 80% observed a single time. Material for sequencing was PBMCs. Source of these receptors: a boy between 2 and 10 years old in good health and CMV-seronegative.

This clone was detected only once. The J gene is TRBJ2-1, the V gene TRBV12-2; TRBD2, the table's D call, was not compared with the DNA. TRBV12-2 is reported as a pseudogene. This CDR3 contains 16 residues. The CDR3 nucleotides read TGTGCAAGTCGCTCATCGCGTCACCCATATCACAATGAGCAGTTCTTC. This encodes CASRSSRHPYHNEQFF.

This chain connects TRBV2 to TRBJ1-2; D remains unclear. Deletions cut 3 bases from V and 4 bases from J, with 12 bases between. The CDR3 is 14 amino acids. Germline lookup yields CDR1 SNHLY and CDR2 FYNNEI. The CDR3: CASSDRRSPYGYTF. The DNA of the CDR3 is TGTGCCAGCAGTGATAGGCGGTCTCCCTATGGCTACACCTTC.

This clone appeared a single time. V and J are TRBV7-2 and TRBJ2-3, with TRBD2 matching over 8 bases. There are 14 residues in the CDR3. Unmatched junction bases numbered 3, after V lost 4 bases and J lost 3 bases. The germline gives CDR1 SGHTA, CDR2 FQGNSA. The CDR3: CASSSGLATDTQYF. The DNA for the CDR3 is TGTGCCAGCAGCTCCGGACTAGCAACAGATACGCAGTATTTT.

This chain uses TRBV6-5 with TRBJ1-5, with D unresolved. This CDR3 is built from 13 residues. The germline V and J ends were trimmed by 5 bases and 4 bases, with 9 bases remaining between them. The germline V gene encodes CDR1 MNHEY and CDR2 SVGAGI. CDR3 protein: CASSRDTNQPQHF. DNA of the CDR3: TGTGCCAGCAGTCGAGACACGAATCAGCCCCAGCATTTT.

With respect to this clone: The same CDR3 is also encoded by other DNA sequences in this sample. The chain has TRBV19 and TRBJ1-1; weak D call: TRBD1 (5 bases). Per germline, CDR1 LNHDA and CDR2 SQIVND (reference sequence). The V and J ends lost 7 bases and 2 bases respectively, with 17 bases between them. The CDR3 totals 15 residues. CDR3 bases: TGTGCCAGTACTCAGGCGGGGGGAGGAAACACTGAAGCTTTCTTT. Translated: CASTQAGGGNTEAFF. Supplemented by reference TRBV19 and TRBJ1-1, the full variable domain reads DGGITQSPKYLFRKEGQNVTLSCEQNLNHDAMYWYRQDPGQGLRLIYYSQIVNDFQKGDIAEGYSVSREKKESFPLTVTSAQKNPTAFYLCASTQAGGGNTEAFFGQGTRLTVV.

The rearrangement links TRBV30 to TRBJ2-7; tentative D call: TRBD2 (5 bases). CDR1 and CDR2 from the germline V gene are GTSNPN and SVGIG (reference sequence). With 4 bases removed from V and 12 bases from J, the gap between germline ends came to 25 bases. The CDR3 is made up of 14 amino acids. The DNA for the CDR3 is TGTGCCTGGACCCAGCGGAACTTACTTGCTGACCTGTACTTC. This encodes CAWTQRNLLADLYF.

The chain has TRBV5-5 and TRBJ2-2; TRBD1 agrees at 9 bases. The germline V gene has CDR1 SGHKS and CDR2 YYEKEE (reference sequence). The CDR3 runs to 16 residues. The V segment lost 3 bases and the J segment 4 bases; nucleotides outside the gene matches: 7. DNA of the CDR3: TGTGCCAGCAGCTCAAGGACAGGGGAGGCCACCGGGGAGCTGTTTTTT. Its protein product is CASSSRTGEATGELFF. The variable domain in full, completed from reference TRBV5-5 and TRBJ2-2, reads DAGVTQSPTHLIKTRGQQVTLRCSPISGHKSVSWYQQVLGQGPQFIFQYYEKEERGRGNFPDRFSARQFPNYSSELNVNALLLGDSALYLCASSSRTGEATGELFFGEGSRLTVL.